Shown below are 3 T cell receptor beta chains from a single sample sequenced in a study of identical twins. MiXCR was run by TCRdb on the 5' RACE reads, yielding one entry per CDR3 protein. The data show hundreds of thousands of distinct CDR3 sequences, 7.5% seen once. These data were also reused for a study on yellow fever vaccine responses in identical twins.

The sequencing input was memory (CD45RO+) T cells sorted from blood. Every receptor here comes from a woman between 18 and 30 years old in good health.

This clonotype was observed a few times. The V and J genes are TRBV12-3 or TRBV12-4 and TRBJ1-5; no clear D. The ends were cut back, 3 bases at V and 7 bases at J, with 13 bases in the middle. This CDR3 has 14 amino acids. CDR3 sequence: CASSFAPASQPQHF. CDR3 nucleotides: TGTGCCAGCAGTTTCGCACCGGCGAGCCAGCCCCAGCATTTT.

This clonotype was seen many times. The genes are TRBV20-1 and TRBJ1-2; no definite D call. Trimming pared 3 bases from V and 2 bases from J, leaving 4 bases between. Germline V lookup: CDR1 DFQATT, CDR2 SNEGSKA (reference sequence). This CDR3 is 11 amino acids long. For the CDR3, the DNA is TGCAGTGCTAGCAGGAACTATGGCTACACCTTC. This gives the protein CSASRNYGYTF.

The chain links TRBV7-6 to TRBJ2-1, with 9 nucleotides matching TRBD2. With 1 base clipped from V and 5 bases from J, the junction kept 6 bases outside the gene matches. Germline assignment: CDR1 SGHVS and CDR2 FNYEAQ. This CDR3 spans 16 amino acids. DNA of the CDR3: TGTGCCAGCAGCTTAGGCCCAGAGCGGGAGGACAATGAGCAGTTCTTC. This encodes CASSLGPEREDNEQFF.